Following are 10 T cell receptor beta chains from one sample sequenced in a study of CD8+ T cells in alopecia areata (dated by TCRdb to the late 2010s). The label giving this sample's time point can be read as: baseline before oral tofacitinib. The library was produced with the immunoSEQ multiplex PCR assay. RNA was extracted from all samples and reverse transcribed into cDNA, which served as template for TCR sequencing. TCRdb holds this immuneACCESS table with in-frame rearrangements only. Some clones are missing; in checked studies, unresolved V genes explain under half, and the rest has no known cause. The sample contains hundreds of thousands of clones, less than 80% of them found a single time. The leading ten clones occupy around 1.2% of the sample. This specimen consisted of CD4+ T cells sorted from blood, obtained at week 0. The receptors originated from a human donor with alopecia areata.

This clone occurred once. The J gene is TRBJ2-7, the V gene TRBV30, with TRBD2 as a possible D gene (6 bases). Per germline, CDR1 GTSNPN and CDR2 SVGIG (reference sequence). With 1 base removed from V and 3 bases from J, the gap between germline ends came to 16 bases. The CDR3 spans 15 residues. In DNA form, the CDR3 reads TGTGCCTGGAGTGACGGCCTTTCGCGGGGCTACGAGCAGTACTTC. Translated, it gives CAWSDGLSRGYEQYF.

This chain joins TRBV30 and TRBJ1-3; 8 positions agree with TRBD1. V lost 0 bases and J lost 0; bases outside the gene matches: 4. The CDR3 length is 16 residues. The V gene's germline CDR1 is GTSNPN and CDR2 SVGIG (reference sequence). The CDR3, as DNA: TGTGCCTGGAGTGTTCGGCAGGGGGCCTCTGGAAACACCATATATTTT. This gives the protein CAWSVRQGASGNTIYF.

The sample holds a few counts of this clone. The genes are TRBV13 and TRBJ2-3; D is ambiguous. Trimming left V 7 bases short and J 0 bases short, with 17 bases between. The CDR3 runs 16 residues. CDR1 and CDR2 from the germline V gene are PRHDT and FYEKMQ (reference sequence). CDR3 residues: CASTPRSAYSTDTQYF. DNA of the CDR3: TGTGCCAGCACCCCAAGGTCAGCGTACAGCACAGATACGCAGTATTTT.

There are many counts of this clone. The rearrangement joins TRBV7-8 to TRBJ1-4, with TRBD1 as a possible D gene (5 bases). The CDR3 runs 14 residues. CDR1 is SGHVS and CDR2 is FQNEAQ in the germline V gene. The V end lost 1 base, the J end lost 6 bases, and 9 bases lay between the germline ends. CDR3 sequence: CASSLGGGDEKLFF. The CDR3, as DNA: TGTGCCAGCAGCTTAGGGGGAGGGGATGAAAAACTGTTTTTT.

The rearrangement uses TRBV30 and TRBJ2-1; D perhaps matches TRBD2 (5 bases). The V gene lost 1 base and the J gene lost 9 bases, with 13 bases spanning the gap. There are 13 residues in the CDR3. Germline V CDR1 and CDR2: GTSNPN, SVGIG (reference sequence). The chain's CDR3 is CAWSGGFGSEQFF. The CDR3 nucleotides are TGTGCCTGGAGTGGAGGGTTTGGGTCTGAGCAGTTCTTC.

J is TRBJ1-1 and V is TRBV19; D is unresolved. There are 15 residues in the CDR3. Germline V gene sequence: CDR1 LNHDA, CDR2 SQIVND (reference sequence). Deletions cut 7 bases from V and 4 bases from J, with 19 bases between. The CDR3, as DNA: TGTGCCAGTATTCTTCCCGGGAGGGAGATCACTGAAGCTTTCTTT. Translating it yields CASILPGREITEAFF.

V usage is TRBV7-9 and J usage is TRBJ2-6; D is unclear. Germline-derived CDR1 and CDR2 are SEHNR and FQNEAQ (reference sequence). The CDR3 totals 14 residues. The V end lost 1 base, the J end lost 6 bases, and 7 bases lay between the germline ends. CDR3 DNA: TGTGCCAGCAGCTTAGAGGGTTTGGCCAACGTCCTGACTTTC. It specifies CASSLEGLANVLTF.

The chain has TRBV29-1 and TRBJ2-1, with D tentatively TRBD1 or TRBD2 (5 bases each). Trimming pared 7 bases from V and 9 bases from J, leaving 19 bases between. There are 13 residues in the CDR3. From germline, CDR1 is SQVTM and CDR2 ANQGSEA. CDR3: CSARGGSGTEQFF. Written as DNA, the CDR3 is TGCAGCGCTAGGGGCGGGTCTGGGACTGAGCAGTTCTTC.

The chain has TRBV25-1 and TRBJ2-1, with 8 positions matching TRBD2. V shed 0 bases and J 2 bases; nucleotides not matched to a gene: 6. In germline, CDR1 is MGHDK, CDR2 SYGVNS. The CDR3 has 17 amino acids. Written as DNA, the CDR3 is TGTGCCAGCAGTGAATACAAGGGTAGCGGGGCCTACAATGAGCAGTTCTTC. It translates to CASSEYKGSGAYNEQFF.

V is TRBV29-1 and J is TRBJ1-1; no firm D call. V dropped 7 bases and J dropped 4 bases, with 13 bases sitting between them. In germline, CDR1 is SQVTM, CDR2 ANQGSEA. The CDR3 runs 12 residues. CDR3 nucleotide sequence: TGCAGCGGGGTGAGAACAGCCACTGAAGCTTTCTTT. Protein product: CSGVRTATEAFF.